The subject of this entry is one T cell receptor beta chain. Its specific antigen is unknown. No per-base quality is available; no much larger clone lies one base away. This sample was included in a study of cytomegalovirus exposure and HLA in healthy donors (dated by TCRdb to about 2017). Describing the broader study: In an earlier analysis of 587 of the donors, 250 to 350 Gb of sequence data and roughly 100 million unique TCR beta sequences from roughly 190 million T cells were reported. Around 320 gigabases of sequencing data and tens of millions of unique TCR sequences were included in an early release covering under 650 HLA-typed donors. Of the roughly 400 genotyped donors, over 65% fell in the genetic ancestry cluster associated with self-reported Caucasian donors. The study aimed to test whether signatures of past pathogen exposure could be identified by cataloging public T cell receptors. The T cell repertoires of under 750 subjects were profiled by immunosequencing and related to cytomegalovirus serostatus. A separate validation cohort of 100 to 150 different subjects was used in addition to the roughly 670-subject first cohort. To predict cytomegalovirus infection status, the study combined high-throughput TCR immunosequencing, statistical association of individual TCRs with disease status, and machine learning. A later analysis re-examined previously published TCR beta repertoires from about 670 donors and added high-resolution HLA genotyping to investigate patterns of TCR occurrence. Rather than using new phenotypic data, the later analysis identified candidate immune exposures from TCR beta sequences and from how often those sequences occurred across donors. In an earlier analysis of 550 to 700 of the donors, high-throughput TCR beta sequencing was used to judge whether each TCR beta V gene segment behaved as functional or pseudogenic. Donor age, sex, ethnicity and CMV serostatus were compiled together with the repertoire data. A later genetic analysis took genome-wide SNP genotypes for about 65% of the 666 donors and used that subset as a discovery cohort. All discovery cohort repertoires had been generated using a single sequencing platform. Class I and class II HLA loci were covered by the typing at four-digit resolution. Typing coverage varied by locus: roughly 629-640 donors for A, B, C, DRB1 and DQB1; around 560 for DQA1; some 610 for DPA1; 450 to 480 for DPB1. Because of strong linkage in the cohort, a few DR-DQ haplotypes were treated as single units for association and clustering. On average, approximately 250,000 unique TCR beta nucleotide sequences were sequenced per donor among several hundred genotyped donors of the cohort, with roughly 19% of those sequences being non-productive. Broader findings and caveats from the paper: Because HLA typing was unavailable for some donors at each locus, only the typed subset was used in association tests. The study listed 164 TCR beta chains as associated with cytomegalovirus. In a later analysis, 15,000 to 20,000 TCR beta sequences were associated with specific HLA alleles at a false discovery rate of 0.05. A few of the identified cytomegalovirus-associated TCR beta chains were confirmed in vitro to be specific for cytomegalovirus antigens. In a later analysis, the rate of TCR association differed among HLA loci, with DRB1 alleles having the most associated TCRs and HLA-C alleles having the fewest. Cytomegalovirus status was reported to be diagnosed by the classifier with high specificity and sensitivity in both the original and validation cohorts. Correlated functional status among segregating V segments might be attributable to linkage disequilibrium, but an unknown experimental factor could not be ruled out. A cluster of highly shared sequence variants was judged likely to represent a technical artifact of the sequencing pipeline. A later analysis reported that several top co-occurrence clusters appeared linked to parvovirus B19, influenza, CMV and Epstein-Barr virus. A later analysis found that most CMV-associated TCR beta chains appeared HLA-restricted, with HLA associations seemingly driven largely by CMV exposure. In an earlier analysis of under 600 of the donors, most TCR beta V segments were observed in productive rearrangements about 87% or about 30% of the time, broadly matching IMGT annotations. While some public TCRs were present in many individuals, most TCR sequences turned up only very rarely across donors. A further reported finding was that TCR beta sequences accurately predicted the HLA-A and HLA-B alleles for most subjects in the first cohort. The presence/absence analyses assumed that sequencing depth was roughly uniform across donors, and that assumption may not be true. It was suggested by the authors that the approach could potentially be generalized to other disease states and immunological phenotypes. In a later analysis, HLA-associated TCR beta chains were found to be more clonally expanded and to have lower generation probabilities than equally common non-associated chains. Some IMGT-functional V segments, including TRBV6-2 and TRBV6-3, could not be distinguished by the 87-base-pair reads and were therefore excluded. Seventeen rarely observed V segments, including chromosome 9 orphons, were excluded from the earlier analysis of about 500 of the donors because counts were too low. In a later genetic analysis, fewer N-insertions in productive TCRs were reported among donors in an Asian-associated ancestry cluster than the roughly 710-donor mean. The only immune exposure information available for the cohort was CMV serostatus. When HLA alleles, especially DR and DQ, strongly co-occurred, attributing TCR associations to individual alleles was difficult. In this cohort, only TCR beta chains were sequenced, and detectable features were limited by the absence of alpha or paired-chain data. V-gene and J-gene trimming of TCR beta chains was associated with a missense DCLRE1C variant in a later genetic analysis, and the association was replicated in an independent cohort.

Library prep was done by the immunoSEQ multiplex PCR assay. A mixture of 60 forward primers for TCR Vbeta segments and 13 reverse primers for TCR Jbeta segments was used in the multiplex PCR. The CDR3 region of rearranged TCR beta genes was amplified from genomic DNA with a multiplex PCR assay. On the Illumina HiSeq System, the amplified TCR beta libraries were sequenced as 87-base-pair reads. In the source study's methods: Across the 666 repertoires, a later analysis counted tens of millions of unique TCR beta chains, 9.5 million to 13 million of which were shared by at least two donors. Raw reads were error-corrected and collapsed into unique sequences by a nearest-neighbor algorithm in which closely related sequences were merged to remove PCR and sequencing errors. Alignment of CDR3 sequences to IMGT reference sequences was used to assign V, D and J gene segments. For a sequence to be retained, a match of at least six nucleotides was required to both a V gene segment and a J gene segment. Rearrangements were classified as productive when the CDR3 lacked stop codons and remained in frame with V and J, and all other rearrangements were classified as non-productive. CDR3 was defined by IMGT convention, running from the second conserved V-encoded cysteine to the conserved J-encoded phenylalanine. The earlier analysis of roughly 590 of the donors excluded sequences that lacked an unambiguous match to a single V gene segment. In an earlier analysis of some 590 of the donors, V segments were called functional above 56.7% productive rearrangements and were called segregating when the between-donor standard deviation exceeded 5%. A statistical classification framework was built for diagnosing cytomegalovirus status from the catalog of TCR beta chain sequences. In a later analysis, V and J genes were assigned by comparing TCR nucleotide sequences against IMGT/GENE-DB human TR gene sequences. Using the TCRdist pipeline, a later analysis assigned CDR3 sequences along with most-parsimonious VDJ recombination scenarios. In a later analysis, each TCR beta chain was defined by its CDR3 amino acid sequence together with its V-gene family, and reads without a unique V-gene family were excluded. A later analysis removed 592 highly shared, low-generation-probability nucleotide sequences to deal with suspected cross-contamination and a sequencing artifact. A later analysis calculated a clonal expansion index for each public chain from normalized within-repertoire ranks of inferred template counts. Generation probabilities in a later analysis came from a VDJ recombination model fitted to out-of-frame rearrangements, and those results were checked against IGoR. In a later analysis, TCR-TCR, TCR-HLA and TCR-CMV co-occurrence was scored with hypergeometric tests, and a repertoire-size bias correction was applied to TCR pairs. False discovery rates were estimated in a later analysis by permuting HLA or CMV assignments 20 times. In a later analysis, co-occurring TCRs were grouped with DBSCAN, and TCRdist sequence similarity was added when clustering was performed within HLA-allele-positive subsets. Repertoires with fewer than 30,000 or more than 120,000 public chains were left out of co-occurrence clustering, as were about 5 repertoires with anomalous nucleotide sharing. TCRdb mirrors the immuneACCESS table, restricted to in-frame sequences. Some clones are absent from its copies; in checked studies, under half trace to an unresolved V gene, and the reason for the others is unknown. V and J calls and clone size are as listed in that table; D and trimming were resolved from the DNA. The sample data list under 300,000 clones, and around two thirds of these were observed just once. The leading ten clones occupy about 2.1% of the sample.

The cohort consisted of approximately 690 healthy bone marrow donors. All cohort members were sampled while nominally healthy, although unrecorded immune exposures were likely present. The donor tested CMV seronegative and was one of the 352 seronegative cohort members. A peripheral blood sample was provided by each donor, and peripheral blood mononuclear cells were used for TCR beta sequencing. Genomic DNA was extracted from the blood cell samples with the Qiagen DNeasy Blood Extraction Kit. V and J lose 0 bases and 0 bases, and a span of 4 bases separates them. As encoded in the germline V gene, CDR1 is SGDLS while CDR2 is YYNGEE. The CDR3 covers 15 residues, taking in both the cysteine and the phenylalanine. Of the read, only the CDR3 DNA is kept; its 45 bases are in frame from base 1.

This clonotype originated in a female donor in good health and CMV-seronegative. Material: PBMCs. This chain joins TRBV9 to TRBJ2-6, with the D gene uncertain. CDR3 sequence: CASSVDSSGANVLTF. Here is the DNA: TGTGCCAGCAGCGTAGACAGCTCTGGGGCCAACGTCCTGACTTTC.